This T cell receptor (beta chain) was recovered during a study of cytomegalovirus exposure and HLA in healthy donors. This CDR3 is built from 16 residues. Unmatched junction bases numbered 7, after V lost 0 bases and J lost 6 bases. Looked up from germline, CDR1 is SGHRS and CDR2 is YFSETQ. The PCR employed 60 Vbeta primers together with 13 Jbeta primers. Assay used: immunoSEQ multiplex PCR; TCRdb lists only in-frame clones, some missing. The sample shows about 160,000 clones, roughly 85% of them seen only once. Sequencing used PBMCs. The V gene is TRBV5-1, the J gene TRBJ2-3; 10 nucleotides match TRBD1. The source is a man aged 25 to 45 in good health and CMV-seronegative. CDR3 DNA: TGCGCCAGCAGCTTGGCCGGGACAGGGGTCAAGGATACGCAGTATTTT. This encodes CASSLAGTGVKDTQYF.